This entry lists 32 T cell receptor beta chains sequenced from one sample in a study of T-cell reconstitution after alpha-beta-depleted transplantation in children. Library preparation (for TCRbeta) was performed with unique molecular identifiers. TCRdb itself ran the PCR reads through MiXCR, one entry per CDR3 protein. The sample includes about a million distinct CDR3 sequences, 25% to 35% of them seen just once. This specimen was PBMCs, mostly from graft donor cells, taken 360 days after TCRalphabeta/CD19-depleted stem cell transplant. These receptor sequences come from a boy younger than two who had a stem cell transplant for SCID, so the T cells may come from the graft donor.

The chain links TRBV5-1 to TRBJ2-1, with D hard to call. Trimming removed 2 bases from V and 8 bases from J, with 17 bases in between. CDR1 is SGHRS and CDR2 is YFSETQ in the germline V gene. The CDR3 length is 15 residues. As DNA, the CDR3 is TGCGCCAGCAGCTTACGGACCCTCTCTAACGATGAGCAGTTCTTC. Translated, it gives CASSLRTLSNDEQFF.

A few counts support this clonotype. V and J are TRBV9 and TRBJ2-6; D is unresolved. The V end was cut by 3 bases, the J end by 2 bases, with 12 bases between. From germline, CDR1 is SGDLS and CDR2 YYNGEE. The CDR3 covers 16 residues. For the CDR3, the DNA is TGTGCCAGCAGCGGAGCACGAGGTACTGGGGCCAACGTCCTGACTTTC. Translating it yields CASSGARGTGANVLTF.

This clonotype has more than one count but fewer than ten. The chain recombines TRBV9 with TRBJ2-1; D ambiguous. The V end lost 2 bases, the J end lost 6 bases, and 6 bases lay between the germline ends. CDR3 length: 12 amino acids. The V gene's germline CDR1 is SGDLS and CDR2 YYNGEE. The CDR3 region is CASSVTSNEQFF. The CDR3, as DNA: TGTGCCAGCAGCGTGACAAGCAATGAGCAGTTCTTC.

There are a few counts of this clonotype. The chain links TRBV12-3 or TRBV12-4 to TRBJ2-7, with D maybe TRBD2 (5 bases). This CDR3 has 14 residues. V dropped 5 bases and J dropped 9 bases, with 20 bases sitting between them. In DNA form, the CDR3 reads TGTGCCAGCAGTCCGACTCAGACCCTCCGGGGGCAGTACTTC. This translates into CASSPTQTLRGQYF.

This clonotype occurred many times. V gene TRBV6-1 combines with J gene TRBJ2-5, with 9 bases matching TRBD2. The germline V gene has CDR1 MNHNS and CDR2 SASEGT. With 2 bases clipped from V and 0 bases from J, the junction kept 7 bases outside the gene matches. The length of the CDR3 is 17 residues. The CDR3 sequence is CASSELPASGDQETQYF. The CDR3 region has the DNA TGTGCCAGCAGTGAACTCCCGGCTAGCGGGGACCAAGAGACCCAGTACTTC.

The V and J genes are TRBV3-1 and TRBJ2-7, with D perhaps matching TRBD1 (5 bases). In germline, CDR1 is LGHDT, CDR2 YNNKEL (reference sequence). The CDR3 totals 15 residues. V gave up 0 bases and J gave up 5 bases, with 14 bases separating them. As DNA, the CDR3 is TGTGCCAGCAGCCAAGATGGGGCAGGGTCCCACGAGCAGTACTTC. Protein sequence: CASSQDGAGSHEQYF.

V and J are TRBV5-4 and TRBJ2-2; the D call may be TRBD1 or TRBD2 (6 bases each). The CDR3 is made up of 15 amino acids. V lost 0 bases, J lost 6 bases, and 12 bases lay in between. In germline, CDR1 is SGHNT, CDR2 YYREEE (reference sequence). CDR3 sequence (DNA): TGTGCCAGCAGCTTGGTTCAGGGGAGGTCCGGGGAGCTGTTTTTT. Its protein product is CASSLVQGRSGELFF.

This clonotype has just a few counts. V usage is TRBV6-5 and J usage is TRBJ2-1; 11 bases fit TRBD1. Per germline, CDR1 MNHEY and CDR2 SVGAGI. Trimming at V came to 4 bases and at J to 4 bases, leaving 3 bases not matched to a gene. CDR3 length: 15 amino acids. CDR3 DNA: TGTGCCAGCAGTTTGGACAGGGGGCAATACAATGAGCAGTTCTTC. Amino acids: CASSLDRGQYNEQFF.

This clonotype was seen repeatedly, ten times or more. As DNA, the CDR3 is TGTGCCAGCAGCGAAGGGGGCAGGGGGAGGACTGAAGCTTTCTTT. Encoded protein: CASSEGGRGRTEAFF. The J gene is TRBJ1-1, the V gene TRBV4-2; 7 bases are a match to TRBD1. This CDR3 spans 15 amino acids. The germline CDR1 and CDR2 sequences are LGHNA and YNFKEQ. V gave up 5 bases and J gave up 5 bases; unmatched junction bases: 11.

A few counts support this clonotype. V usage is TRBV5-1 and J usage is TRBJ2-5, with TRBD1 as a possible D gene (5 bases). The CDR3 is 13 amino acids. The germline V gene has CDR1 SGHRS and CDR2 YFSETQ. Trimming stripped 4 bases from V and 2 bases from J, with 9 bases between. CDR3 bases: TGCGCCAGCAGCACCGGACATCAAGAGACCCAGTACTTC. This gives the protein CASSTGHQETQYF.

This chain connects TRBV20-1 to TRBJ1-4; weak D call: TRBD1 (5 bases). CDR1 DFQATT and CDR2 SNEGSKA come from the germline V gene (reference sequence). The CDR3 extends over 15 amino acids. Trimming removed 0 bases from V and 4 bases from J, with 12 bases in between. The CDR3 here is CSARDAEGYNEKLFF. CDR3 nucleotide sequence: TGCAGTGCTAGAGATGCAGAGGGGTATAATGAAAAACTGTTTTTT.

This clonotype was counted only a few times. V is TRBV5-1 and J is TRBJ2-2; TRBD1 aligns across 7 bases. Germline V gives CDR1 SGHRS, CDR2 YFSETQ. This CDR3 is 16 amino acids long. With V trimmed by 1 base and J by 5 bases, 8 bases remained unmatched. The CDR3 DNA is TGCGCCAGCAGCTTGACGACAGGGCATCGAACCGGGGAGCTGTTTTTT. Translating it yields CASSLTTGHRTGELFF.

A few counts support this clonotype. The rearrangement links TRBV5-6 to TRBJ2-7, with D unresolved. This CDR3 is built from 16 residues. The germline CDR1 and CDR2 sequences are SGHDT and YYEEEE. Trimming took off 6 bases at V and 3 bases at J, with 22 bases between the two ends. The CDR3 DNA reads TGTGCCAGCAAGCCGTCAGGCCGGGCTTACATCTACGAGCAGTACTTC. Translating it yields CASKPSGRAYIYEQYF.

This chain uses TRBV2 with TRBJ2-2, with 9 bases aligning to TRBD2. Germline CDR1 and CDR2: SNHLY and FYNNEI. Losses at the gene ends were 3 bases for V and 7 bases for J; bases not matched to a gene: 6. The CDR3 extends over 15 amino acids. The CDR3: CASSELAGTFGELFF. Here the CDR3 DNA reads TGTGCCAGCAGTGAGCTAGCGGGGACGTTCGGGGAGCTGTTTTTT.

This sequence joins TRBV5-1 and TRBJ2-1; D possibly uses TRBD1 or TRBD2 (5 bases each). V lost 4 bases and J lost 6, with 14 bases in between. Per germline, CDR1 SGHRS and CDR2 YFSETQ. CDR3 length: 14 amino acids. This CDR3 reads CASSGPGRLNEQFF. CDR3 DNA sequence: TGCGCCAGCAGCGGACCGGGACGTCTCAATGAGCAGTTCTTC.

This clonotype was found a few times. CDR3 in amino acids: CASSFGGIEETQYF. The CDR3 nucleotides are TGCGCCAGCAGCTTCGGGGGCATAGAAGAGACCCAGTACTTC. The J gene is TRBJ2-5, the V gene TRBV5-1; possibly TRBD1 or TRBD2 for D (6 bases each). The CDR3 covers 14 residues. The V end lost 2 bases, the J end lost 3 bases, and 11 bases lay between the germline ends. The V gene's germline CDR1 is SGHRS and CDR2 YFSETQ.

This clonotype showed up many times. The chain combines TRBV10-3 with TRBJ2-1; the D gene is possibly TRBD2 (6 bases). CDR3 length: 15 amino acids. The V gene lost 8 bases and the J gene lost 0 bases, with 14 bases spanning the gap. Germline values: CDR1 ENHRY, CDR2 SYGVKD. This CDR3 reads CAIAAGLSSYNEQFF. The DNA of the CDR3 is TGTGCCATCGCAGCTGGACTAAGCTCCTACAATGAGCAGTTCTTC.

This clonotype was detected a few times. J is TRBJ1-2 and V is TRBV29-1; TRBD1 agrees at 8 bases. The CDR3 is 12 residues long. Germline CDR1 is SQVTM and CDR2 is ANQGSEA. V dropped 4 bases and J dropped 5; count of bases not matched to a gene: 3. The CDR3, as DNA: TGCAGCGTTGGTCAGGGGGCATATGGCTACACCTTC. This sequence encodes CSVGQGAYGYTF.

J is TRBJ2-5 and V is TRBV20-1, with a tentative D call TRBD2 (6 bases). Germline V gene lookup returns CDR1 DFQATT and CDR2 SNEGSKA (reference sequence). This CDR3 is 16 amino acids long. Trimming removed 4 bases at V and 4 bases at J, with 22 bases between. Here the CDR3 reads CSATILAPGVIETQYF. In DNA form, the CDR3 reads TGCAGTGCTACCATCCTAGCGCCCGGGGTTATAGAGACCCAGTACTTC.

This sequence joins TRBV29-1 and TRBJ2-1; no clear D. Trimming stripped 3 bases from V and 10 bases from J, with 13 bases between. The CDR3 length is 12 residues. Germline V lookup: CDR1 SQVTM, CDR2 ANQGSEA. This CDR3 is CSVDLPEDEQFF. For the CDR3, the DNA is TGCAGCGTTGATCTTCCTGAGGACGAGCAGTTCTTC.

CDR3 sequence: CSARDAGYKDYEQYF. The CDR3 nucleotides read TGCAGTGCTAGAGATGCGGGGTACAAGGACTACGAGCAGTACTTC. The chain joins TRBV20-1 to TRBJ2-7; possibly TRBD2 for D (6 bases). Deletions cut 0 bases from V and 3 bases from J, with 15 bases between. The germline CDR1 and CDR2 sequences are DFQATT and SNEGSKA (reference sequence). The CDR3 totals 15 residues.

The genes are TRBV24-1 and TRBJ1-1, with TRBD1 matching over 9 bases. The CDR3 sequence is 15 residues long. CDR1 and CDR2 (germline): KGHDR, SFDVKD. With V trimmed by 9 bases and J by 5 bases, 12 bases remained unmatched. The CDR3 DNA is TGTGCCACCGAGGGATCGGGACAGGGAAGGACTGAAGCTTTCTTT. This codes for CATEGSGQGRTEAFF.

The rearrangement uses TRBV7-8 and TRBJ2-3; D perhaps matches TRBD2 (6 bases). V was pared by 4 bases and J by 2 bases, with 22 bases between. CDR1 and CDR2 (germline): SGHVS, FQNEAQ. The CDR3 loop spans 18 amino acids. The CDR3, as DNA: TGTGCCAGCAGCTCCGGGGGACTCCCCGTTCGTAACACAGATACGCAGTATTTT. Protein sequence: CASSSGGLPVRNTDTQYF.

The V and J genes are TRBV12-3 or TRBV12-4 and TRBJ1-2; maybe TRBD1 (6 bases). Trimming removed 1 base from V and 7 bases from J, with 13 bases in between. The CDR3 is made up of 14 amino acids. CDR3 nucleotides: TGTGCCAGCAGTTTAGTCAGGGGTGCTTTTGGCTACACCTTC. It codes for CASSLVRGAFGYTF.

The chain employs TRBV5-1 and TRBJ2-5; D perhaps matches TRBD1 (5 bases). Germline CDR1 is SGHRS and CDR2 is YFSETQ. CDR3 length: 15 amino acids. Trimming removed 1 base from V and 4 bases from J, with 14 bases in between. The CDR3 loop reads CASSLWWGTGETQYF. The DNA of the CDR3 is TGCGCCAGCAGCTTGTGGTGGGGCACTGGAGAGACCCAGTACTTC.

The rearrangement uses TRBV7-9 and TRBJ2-3; TRBD2 agrees at 8 bases. Germline lookup yields CDR1 SEHNR and CDR2 FQNEAQ (reference sequence). The CDR3 is 14 amino acids. V trimming: 7 bases; J trimming: 1 base; junction bases outside the gene matches: 4. In nucleotides, the CDR3 is TGTGCCAGCATGGGGCGGGGGGGCACAGATACGCAGTATTTT. Amino acids: CASMGRGGTDTQYF.

This clonotype was found a few times. The J gene is TRBJ1-6, the V gene TRBV12-3 or TRBV12-4; no definite D call. The CDR3 runs to 13 residues. Trimming removed 7 bases from V and 7 bases from J, with 11 bases in between. The CDR3 here is CASTNLVNSPLHF. The CDR3 DNA sequence: TGTGCCAGCACCAATCTGGTCAATTCACCCCTCCACTTT.

The chain employs TRBV7-7 and TRBJ2-1; 10 bases line up with TRBD1. The CDR3 length is 15 residues. V shed 3 bases and J 7 bases; nucleotides not matched to a gene: 6. Looked up from germline, CDR1 is SSHAT and CDR2 is FNYEAQ (reference sequence). Here the CDR3 reads CASSFGTGVRNEQFF. CDR3 sequence (DNA): TGTGCCAGCAGCTTTGGGACAGGGGTGAGGAATGAGCAGTTCTTC. The entire variable domain, with the rest obtained from reference TRBV7-7 and TRBJ2-1, is as follows: GAGVSQSPRYKVTKRGQDVTLRCDPISSHATLYWYQQALGQGPEFLTYFNYEAQPDKSGLPSDRFSAERPEGSISTLTIQRTEQRDSAMYRCASSFGTGVRNEQFFGPGTRLTVL.

This clonotype was counted a single time. The V call is TRBV7-6, the J call TRBJ2-3; 8 bases are shared with TRBD2. J gave up 5 bases and V 2 bases, and 12 bases lay outside the gene matches. The V gene's germline CDR1 is SGHVS and CDR2 FNYEAQ. The CDR3 length is 17 residues. Here the CDR3 reads CASSLTELGLVGDTQYF. The DNA of the CDR3 is TGTGCCAGCAGCTTAACCGAATTGGGACTAGTGGGAGATACGCAGTATTTT. Together with reference TRBV7-6 and TRBJ2-3, the CDR3 gives the full variable domain: GAGVSQSPRYKVTKRGQDVALRCDPISGHVSLYWYRQALGQGPEFLTYFNYEAQQDKSGLPNDRFSAERPEGSISTLTIQRTEQRDSAMYRCASSLTELGLVGDTQYFGPGTRLTVL.

The chain recombines TRBV20-1 with TRBJ1-2; no definite D call. The V gene lost 0 bases and the J gene lost 8 bases, with 13 bases spanning the gap. This CDR3 has 13 amino acids. In germline, CDR1 is DFQATT, CDR2 SNEGSKA (reference sequence). The chain's CDR3 is CSARDRGRRGYTF. The CDR3 DNA sequence: TGCAGTGCTAGAGATCGTGGCAGGCGAGGCTACACCTTC.

This clonotype was seen many times. The V call is TRBV5-4, the J call TRBJ2-1; 11 nucleotides match TRBD2. V lost 4 bases to trimming and J lost 1 base; unmatched junction nucleotides: 4. Germline V gene sequence: CDR1 SGHNT, CDR2 YYREEE (reference sequence). The CDR3 totals 16 residues. CDR3 sequence (DNA): TGTGCCAGCAGCCCTAGCGGGGGGAGTTCCTACAATGAGCAGTTCTTC. Its protein is CASSPSGGSSYNEQFF.

There are a few counts of this clonotype. The rearrangement links TRBV20-1 to TRBJ1-1; D is undetermined. Germline V CDR1 and CDR2: DFQATT, SNEGSKA (reference sequence). Trimming cost V 6 bases and J 1 base, with 6 bases left between them. The CDR3 has 11 amino acids. CDR3 residues: CSANRNTEAFF. In nucleotides, the CDR3 is TGCAGTGCAAACAGGAACACTGAAGCTTTCTTT.